Below are 17 T cell receptor beta chains sequenced from a single sample in a study of identical twins. MiXCR, applied by TCRdb to the 5' RACE reads, yields one record per CDR3 protein. In the table there are approximately 230,000 distinct CDR3 sequences, 6.5% to 8% of which are singletons. This same sample was also part of a study on T cells expressing NK-cell markers.

Sequencing was carried out using CD8+ T cells sorted from blood. Source of these receptors: a woman aged 18 to 35 in good health.

As to this clonotype: A read error may produce the germline difference seen at one junction end. This sequence joins TRBV4-3 and TRBJ2-1; 7 bases map to TRBD2. The CDR3 has 17 amino acids. Germline CDR1 is LGHNA and CDR2 is YSLEER. CDR3 in amino acids: CASRQDTSVPTYNEQFF. The CDR3 nucleotides are TGCGCCAGCCGCCAAGATACTAGCGTACCAACCTACAATGAGCAGTTCTTC.

The chain employs TRBV6-5 and TRBJ2-7, with D maybe TRBD2 (6 bases). Deletions cut 2 bases from V and 5 bases from J, with 13 bases between. Germline loops: CDR1 MNHEY, CDR2 SVGAGI. This CDR3 contains 14 residues. The CDR3 sequence is CASSYTNTGDEQYF. The DNA for the CDR3 is TGTGCCAGCAGTTACACGAACACGGGAGACGAGCAGTACTTC.

This clonotype occurred a few times. V is TRBV27 and J is TRBJ2-1; D possibly corresponds to TRBD2 (5 bases). V lost 2 bases and J lost 7, with 12 bases in between. The CDR3 is made up of 14 amino acids. CDR1 and CDR2 (germline): MNHEY, SMNVEV (reference sequence). The CDR3 DNA sequence: TGTGCCAGCAGTTTAAGTGGGAGAGGAAATGAGCAGTTCTTC. Protein: CASSLSGRGNEQFF.

The chain uses TRBV7-2 and TRBJ2-7; 13 positions match TRBD2. Germline V gene lookup returns CDR1 SGHTA and CDR2 FQGNSA. After removal of 5 bases from V and 6 bases from J, the junction contained 7 bases not matched to a gene. The CDR3 contains 15 residues. The CDR3 spells CASSPTSGRASEQYF. As DNA, the CDR3 is TGTGCCAGCAGCCCTACTAGCGGGAGGGCCTCCGAGCAGTACTTC.

J is TRBJ2-1 and V is TRBV6-6; no definite D call. The germline gives CDR1 MNHNY, CDR2 SVGAGI (reference sequence). V lost 2 bases and J 9 bases, leaving 8 bases between the germline ends. CDR3 length: 12 residues. CDR3 sequence: CASSYDPFEQFF. The DNA for the CDR3 is TGTGCCAGCAGTTACGATCCATTTGAGCAGTTCTTC.

This clonotype was observed a few times. At one end, the junction sequence differs from germline, possibly due to a read error. V usage is TRBV11-2 and J usage is TRBJ2-2; 9 bases are shared with TRBD1. From germline, CDR1 is SGHAT and CDR2 FQNNGV. There are 15 residues in the CDR3. CDR3: CASNAGTGNSGELFF. The CDR3 DNA reads TGTGCCAGCAACGCCGGGACAGGGAACTCCGGGGAGCTGTTTTTT. Variable domain in full (rest from reference TRBV11-2 and TRBJ2-2): EAGVAQSPRYKIIEKRQSVAFWCNPISGHATLYWYQQILGQGPKLLIQFQNNGVVDDSQLPKDRFSAERLKGVDSTLKIQPAKLEDSAVYLCASNAGTGNSGELFFGEGSRLTVL.

The J gene is TRBJ2-1, the V gene TRBV29-1; 11 nucleotides align to TRBD2. Trimming at V came to 5 bases and at J to 3 bases, leaving 9 bases not matched to a gene. The CDR3 has 16 residues. Per germline, CDR1 SQVTM and CDR2 ANQGSEA. The CDR3 here is CSVFGPTSGSYNEQFF. CDR3 sequence (DNA): TGCAGCGTTTTCGGGCCCACTAGCGGGAGCTACAATGAGCAGTTCTTC.

The rearrangement uses TRBV6-5 and TRBJ2-7; 9 bases match TRBD1. V dropped 2 bases and J dropped 3; count of bases not matched to a gene: 5. Germline V gene sequence: CDR1 MNHEY, CDR2 SVGAGI. This CDR3 spans 15 amino acids. CDR3 region: CASSYPDRGGYEQYF. CDR3 bases: TGTGCCAGCAGTTACCCGGACAGGGGAGGCTACGAGCAGTACTTC.

This chain uses TRBV18 with TRBJ2-7; D ambiguous. The CDR3 is 14 amino acids. V was trimmed by 1 base and J by 3 bases, leaving 10 bases between them. CDR1 KGHSH and CDR2 LQKENI come from the germline V gene. CDR3 nucleotides: TGTGCCAGCTCACCACGCCGTGGGGACTACGAGCAGTACTTC. Its translation is CASSPRRGDYEQYF. The full variable domain, its missing parts supplied by reference TRBV18 and TRBJ2-7, is NAGVMQNPRHLVRRRGQEARLRCSPMKGHSHVYWYRQLPEEGLKFMVYLQKENIIDESGMPKERFSAEFPKEGPSILRIQQVVRGDSAAYFCASSPRRGDYEQYFGPGTRLTVT.

V and J are TRBV9 and TRBJ1-1; 9 bases match TRBD1. V trimming: 4 bases; J trimming: 6 bases; junction bases outside the gene matches: 16. The CDR3 totals 17 residues. Germline values: CDR1 SGDLS, CDR2 YYNGEE. The CDR3 protein is CASSPRGGTGTYSEAFF. The CDR3 DNA reads as TGTGCCAGCAGCCCCAGGGGAGGGACAGGGACGTATTCTGAAGCTTTCTTT.

At least ten counts were recorded for this clonotype. This chain joins TRBV7-9 and TRBJ1-1; 7 positions match TRBD1. Trimming took 5 bases from V and 1 from J; bases not matched to a gene: 4. CDR1 SEHNR and CDR2 FQNEAQ come from the germline V gene (reference sequence). CDR3 length: 14 amino acids. CDR3 loop: CASSRGQPNTEAFF. The CDR3 bases are TGTGCCAGCAGCCGGGGACAGCCGAACACTGAAGCTTTCTTT.

There are many counts of this clonotype. The chain combines TRBV3-1 with TRBJ2-4; no clear D gene. In germline, CDR1 is LGHDT, CDR2 YNNKEL (reference sequence). The CDR3 is made up of 15 amino acids. V was shortened by 1 base and J by 7 bases, with 14 bases between the two germline ends. Written as DNA, the CDR3 is TGTGCCAGCAGCCAAGTATCTAGAACGGCGAACATTCAGTACTTC. This gives the protein CASSQVSRTANIQYF.

The chain couples TRBV5-1 to TRBJ2-7; 10 bases agree with TRBD2. This CDR3 has 18 amino acids. V dropped 3 bases and J dropped 3; count of bases not matched to a gene: 15. Germline assignment: CDR1 SGHRS and CDR2 YFSETQ. The CDR3 sequence: CASSWTSSGRANFYEQYF. CDR3 bases: TGCGCCAGCAGCTGGACGTCAAGCGGGAGGGCAAACTTCTACGAGCAGTACTTC.

The chain combines TRBV25-1 with TRBJ2-7; D is unresolved. The germline gives CDR1 MGHDK, CDR2 SYGVNS. Trimming cost V 10 bases and J 4 bases, with 5 bases left between them. This CDR3 has 9 residues. The CDR3 loop is CATMYEQYF. CDR3 DNA: TGTGCCACCATGTACGAGCAGTACTTC.

This chain uses TRBV2 with TRBJ2-7; D is ambiguous. Trimming pared 2 bases from V and 0 bases from J, leaving 14 bases between. The CDR3 contains 16 residues. CDR1 is SNHLY and CDR2 is FYNNEI in the germline V gene. Here the CDR3 DNA reads TGTGCCAGCAGTGAAAGCCGAGGCCAGCTCTCCTACGAGCAGTACTTC. Its translation: CASSESRGQLSYEQYF.

This clonotype showed up just a few times. The CDR3 DNA is TGCGCCAGCAGCCCCTCTCGGCAACCCCATGACGAGCAGTACTTC. Its protein is CASSPSRQPHDEQYF. The J gene is TRBJ2-7, the V gene TRBV4-1, with D unresolved. Germline values: CDR1 MGHRA, CDR2 YSYEKL. Trimming stripped 4 bases from V and 5 bases from J, with 18 bases between. The CDR3 spans 15 residues.

This clonotype was seen a few times. The chain couples TRBV7-2 to TRBJ1-2, with D possibly being TRBD1 (5 bases). This CDR3 is built from 15 residues. Deletions cut 5 bases from V and 0 bases from J, with 13 bases between. Germline CDR1 reads SGHTA; CDR2 reads FQGNSA. The chain's CDR3 is CASSIKGRTNYGYTF. CDR3 DNA sequence: TGTGCCAGCAGCATAAAGGGACGGACTAACTATGGCTACACCTTC. The full variable domain, rest sourced from reference TRBV7-2 and TRBJ1-2, is GAGVSQSPSNKVTEKGKDVELRCDPISGHTALYWYRQSLGQGLEFLIYFQGNSAPDKSGLPSDRFSAERTGGSVSTLTIQRTQQEDSAVYLCASSIKGRTNYGYTFGSGTRLTVV.